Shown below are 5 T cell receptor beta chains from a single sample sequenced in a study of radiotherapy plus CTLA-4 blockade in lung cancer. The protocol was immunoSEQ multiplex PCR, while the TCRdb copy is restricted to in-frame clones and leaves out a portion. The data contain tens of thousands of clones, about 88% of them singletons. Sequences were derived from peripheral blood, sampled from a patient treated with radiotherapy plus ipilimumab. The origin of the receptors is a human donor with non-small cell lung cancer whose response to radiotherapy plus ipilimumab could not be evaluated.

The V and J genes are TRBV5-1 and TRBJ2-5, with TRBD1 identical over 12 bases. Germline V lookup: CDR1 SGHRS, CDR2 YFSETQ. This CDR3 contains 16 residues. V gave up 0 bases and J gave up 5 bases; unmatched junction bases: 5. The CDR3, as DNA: TGCGCCAGCAGCTTGGTGGGACAGGGGGCCGGTGAGACCCAGTACTTC. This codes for CASSLVGQGAGETQYF.

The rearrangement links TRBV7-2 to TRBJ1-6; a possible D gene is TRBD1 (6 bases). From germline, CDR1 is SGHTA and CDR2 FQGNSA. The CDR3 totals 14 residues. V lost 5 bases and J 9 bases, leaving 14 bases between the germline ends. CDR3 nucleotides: TGTGCCAGCAGCCCCCGGAGGGGGGGTTCACCCCTCCACTTT. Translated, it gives CASSPRRGGSPLHF.

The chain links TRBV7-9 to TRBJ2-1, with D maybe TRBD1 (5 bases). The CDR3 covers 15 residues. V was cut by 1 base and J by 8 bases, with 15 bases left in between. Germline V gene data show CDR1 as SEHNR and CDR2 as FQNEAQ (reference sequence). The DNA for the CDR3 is TGTGCCAGCAGCTTAGGACAGCTTTTCAGCGATGAGCAGTTCTTC. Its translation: CASSLGQLFSDEQFF.

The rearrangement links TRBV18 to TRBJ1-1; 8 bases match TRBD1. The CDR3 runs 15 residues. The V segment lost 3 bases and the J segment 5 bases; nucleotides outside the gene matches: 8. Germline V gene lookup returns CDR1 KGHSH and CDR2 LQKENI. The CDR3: CASSPLQGARTEAFF. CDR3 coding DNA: TGTGCCAGCTCACCTCTGCAGGGGGCGCGTACTGAAGCTTTCTTT.

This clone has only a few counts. The CDR3: CASRDTGRQYF. The CDR3 DNA reads TGTGCCAGCCGGGACACGGGACGGCAGTACTTC. This chain connects TRBV19 to TRBJ2-7; TRBD1 is a possible D gene (6 bases). CDR3 size: 11 residues. V dropped 9 bases and J dropped 9 bases, with 15 bases sitting between them. Germline V CDR1 and CDR2: LNHDA, SQIVND (reference sequence).